These 26 T cell receptor beta chains were all obtained from the same sample, sequenced in a study of cytomegalovirus exposure and HLA in healthy donors. Use of 60 Vbeta and 13 Jbeta primers characterized the PCR. Assay: immunoSEQ multiplex PCR; the TCRdb copy retains only in-frame clones and omits some. Here the sample spans roughly 180,000 clones, around four fifths being singletons. Sequencing used PBMCs. All receptors come from a man aged 25-45 years in good health and CMV-seronegative.

The chain is built from TRBV29-1 and TRBJ2-5; no firm D call. The CDR3 extends over 14 amino acids. The germline CDR1 and CDR2 sequences are SQVTM and ANQGSEA. V shed 2 bases and J shed 0 bases, with 10 bases lying between them. The CDR3 sequence is CSVEWAENQETQYF. The DNA for the CDR3 is TGCAGCGTTGAATGGGCAGAAAACCAAGAGACCCAGTACTTC.

The chain carries TRBV19 and TRBJ1-1; D might be TRBD1 (5 bases). Trimming cost V 0 bases and J 4 bases, with 12 bases left between them. There are 15 residues in the CDR3. Germline V lookup: CDR1 LNHDA, CDR2 SQIVND (reference sequence). CDR3 sequence reads: CASSIDRGGLTEAFF. CDR3 bases: TGTGCCAGTAGTATAGATCGCGGGGGACTCACTGAAGCTTTCTTT.

This clone has only a few counts. The rearrangement joins TRBV28 to TRBJ2-7; TRBD2 matches 14 bases. V shed 6 bases, J shed 5 bases, and the junction held 6 bases outside the gene matches. Germline loops: CDR1 MDHEN, CDR2 SYDVKM. The CDR3 covers 15 residues. The CDR3: CASSPGGLAGDEQYF. CDR3 bases: TGTGCCAGCAGCCCAGGGGGACTAGCGGGAGACGAGCAGTACTTC.

This clone showed up just a few times. V gene TRBV14 combines with J gene TRBJ1-1, with a possible D match to TRBD1 (5 bases). V was shortened by 2 bases and J by 1 base, with 5 bases between the two germline ends. Germline V gives CDR1 SGHDN, CDR2 FVKESK. CDR3 length: 13 residues. CDR3 coding DNA: TGTGCCAGCAGCCAACAGGGGAACACTGAAGCTTTCTTT. It is translated as CASSQQGNTEAFF. The full variable domain, with the rest looked up from reference TRBV14 and TRBJ1-1, is EAGVTQFPSHSVIEKGQTVTLRCDPISGHDNLYWYRRVMGKEIKFLLHFVKESKQDESGMPNNRFLAERTGGTYSTLKVQPAELEDSGVYFCASSQQGNTEAFFGQGTRLTVV.

V is TRBV19 and J is TRBJ2-2, with D possibly being TRBD1 (5 bases). The CDR3 is 14 residues long. Trimming took 4 bases from V and 1 from J, leaving 7 bases between them. CDR1 and CDR2 (germline): LNHDA, SQIVND (reference sequence). The CDR3 nucleotides are TGTGCCAGTAGTACCACAGGGAACACCGGGGAGCTGTTTTTT. It codes for CASSTTGNTGELFF.

This sequence joins TRBV27 and TRBJ1-2, with 10 bases matching TRBD1. V was pared by 1 base and J by 8 bases, with 22 bases of the junction left unmatched. The CDR3 is 20 amino acids. Germline lookup yields CDR1 MNHEY and CDR2 SMNVEV (reference sequence). The CDR3 spells CASSLFGFRDRGIVADGYTF. The CDR3 DNA is TGTGCCAGCAGTTTATTTGGTTTTAGGGACAGGGGTATAGTCGCAGACGGCTACACCTTC.

V is TRBV30 and J is TRBJ2-1; 10 bases line up with TRBD2. This CDR3 contains 15 residues. Per germline, CDR1 GTSNPN and CDR2 SVGIG (reference sequence). V dropped 7 bases and J dropped 8; count of bases not matched to a gene: 14. The CDR3 protein is CASGAPSGGIDEQFF. The DNA of the CDR3 is TGTGCCTCCGGAGCTCCTAGCGGGGGAATCGATGAGCAGTTCTTC.

This rearrangement joins TRBV21-1 to TRBJ1-2. TRBV21-1 is recorded as a pseudogene. The CDR3 has 15 residues. CDR3 sequence (DNA): TGTGCCAGCAGCACAATGCCGCGGGGCGCCAACAGCTACACCTTC. Its translation: CASSTMPRGANSYTF.

This clone showed up just a few times. V is TRBV7-2 and J is TRBJ1-2, with D maybe TRBD1 (5 bases). CDR3 length: 14 amino acids. Trimming removed 5 bases from V and 2 bases from J, with 12 bases in between. Germline lookup yields CDR1 SGHTA and CDR2 FQGNSA. The CDR3: CASSPSGGNYGYTF. As DNA, the CDR3 is TGTGCCAGCAGCCCCAGCGGGGGGAACTATGGCTACACCTTC. Looking up the rest from reference TRBV7-2 and TRBJ1-2 gives the full variable domain: GAGVSQSPSNKVTEKGKDVELRCDPISGHTALYWYRQSLGQGLEFLIYFQGNSAPDKSGLPSDRFSAERTGGSVSTLTIQRTQQEDSAVYLCASSPSGGNYGYTFGSGTRLTVV.

The V and J genes are TRBV7-3 and TRBJ2-2, with 8 bases matching TRBD1. Germline V gene lookup returns CDR1 SGHTA and CDR2 FQGTGA. CDR3 length: 15 amino acids. With 6 bases clipped from V and 4 bases from J, the junction kept 7 bases outside the gene matches. CDR3 amino acids: CASSTQGAVTGELFF. The DNA for the CDR3 is TGTGCCAGCAGTACTCAGGGGGCAGTCACCGGGGAGCTGTTTTTT.

The chain has TRBV9 and TRBJ2-7; maybe TRBD1 (7 bases). This CDR3 contains 16 residues. V was pared by 4 bases and J by 0 bases, with 17 bases between. The germline gives CDR1 SGDLS, CDR2 YYNGEE. This CDR3 reads CASSPTDQGGSYEQYF. The CDR3 DNA is TGTGCCAGCAGCCCGACCGATCAGGGGGGCTCCTACGAGCAGTACTTC.

The V and J genes are TRBV5-1 and TRBJ1-1; D is ambiguous. The CDR3 has 15 residues. The germline V gene has CDR1 SGHRS and CDR2 YFSETQ. V gave up 4 bases and J gave up 11 bases, with 24 bases separating them. CDR3 residues: CASSGEFTSPKRAFF. The CDR3 region has the DNA TGCGCCAGCAGCGGGGAGTTCACTTCCCCGAAGAGGGCTTTCTTT.

The table lists this clone with a few counts. The chain carries TRBV5-6 and TRBJ2-5; 8 bases are a match to TRBD1. CDR3 length: 13 amino acids. Germline assignment: CDR1 SGHDT and CDR2 YYEEEE. With 3 bases clipped from V and 4 bases from J, the junction kept 2 bases outside the gene matches. The CDR3 region has the DNA TGTGCCAGCAGCTCGGGACAGGCAGAGACCCAGTACTTC. It codes for CASSSGQAETQYF. The whole variable domain, filled in from reference TRBV5-6 and TRBJ2-5, reads DAGVTQSPTHLIKTRGQQVTLRCSPKSGHDTVSWYQQALGQGPQFIFQYYEEEERQRGNFPDRFSGHQFPNYSSELNVNALLLGDSALYLCASSSGQAETQYFGPGTRLLVL.

The chain joins TRBV5-4 to TRBJ1-1; 7 bases are shared with TRBD1. CDR3 size: 14 residues. Trimming cost V 2 bases and J 2 bases; bases outside gene matches: 3. Looked up from germline, CDR1 is SGHNT and CDR2 is YYREEE (reference sequence). CDR3 DNA sequence: TGTGCCAGCAGCTTCGAGGGGGCCAACACTGAAGCTTTCTTT. This sequence encodes CASSFEGANTEAFF.

This clone was detected only a few times. The rearrangement joins TRBV6-6 to TRBJ1-3; D might be TRBD1 (5 bases). The CDR3 covers 15 residues. The V gene lost 7 bases and the J gene lost 2 bases, with 15 bases spanning the gap. Germline CDR1 MNHNY, CDR2 SVGAGI (reference sequence). The CDR3 loop is CASTSQGATGNTIYF. CDR3 DNA sequence: TGTGCCAGCACCTCCCAGGGTGCAACTGGAAACACCATATATTTT.

The chain carries TRBV6-5 and TRBJ1-2, with D possibly matching TRBD1 (6 bases). V shed 5 bases and J shed 4 bases, with 14 bases lying between them. Germline CDR1 MNHEY, CDR2 SVGAGI. There are 14 residues in the CDR3. The CDR3 bases are TGTGCCAGCAGTCTCCAAGGACAGACCTATGGCTACACCTTC. Its protein is CASSLQGQTYGYTF.

This chain connects TRBV7-9 to TRBJ1-5; D ambiguous. V gave up 0 bases and J gave up 11 bases, with 8 bases separating them. Germline CDR1 SEHNR, CDR2 FQNEAQ (reference sequence). The CDR3 covers 12 residues. The CDR3 DNA is TGTGCCAGCAGCTTAGCGCGGCAAGCCCAGCATTTT. Translated: CASSLARQAQHF.

This clone was recorded once. The V call is TRBV13, the J call TRBJ2-2; maybe TRBD1 (6 bases). Germline CDR1 PRHDT, CDR2 FYEKMQ (reference sequence). The CDR3 is made up of 14 amino acids. The ends were cut back, 6 bases at V and 6 bases at J, with 14 bases in the middle. The CDR3 nucleotides read TGTGCCAGCAGGCCCAACAGGGCCGCCGGGGAGCTGTTTTTT. Its translation: CASRPNRAAGELFF.

This chain connects TRBV9 to TRBJ2-2; D is possibly TRBD2 (5 bases). Germline CDR1 is SGDLS and CDR2 is YYNGEE. The CDR3 length is 12 residues. Trimming shortened V by 4 bases and J by 6 bases, and 7 bases separated the two germline ends. CDR3 protein: CASSLGAGELFF. The CDR3 nucleotides read TGTGCCAGCAGCCTCGGGGCCGGGGAGCTGTTTTTT.

The chain has TRBV6-6 and TRBJ2-7, with D possibly TRBD1 on 6 matching bases. CDR3 size: 14 residues. The germline V gene has CDR1 MNHNY and CDR2 SVGAGI (reference sequence). V lost 9 bases and J 5 bases, leaving 20 bases between the germline ends. The CDR3 here is CASMLRGRGDEQYF. DNA of the CDR3: TGTGCCAGTATGCTCCGGGGCAGGGGAGACGAGCAGTACTTC.

The chain employs TRBV5-4 and TRBJ2-5, with a weak D call TRBD1 (5 bases). Looked up from germline, CDR1 is SGHNT and CDR2 is YYREEE (reference sequence). V gave up 0 bases and J gave up 4 bases, with 7 bases separating them. The length of the CDR3 is 13 residues. The CDR3 DNA reads as TGTGCCAGCAGCTTGGGAGACAGAGAGACCCAGTACTTC. Translating gives CASSLGDRETQYF.

V usage is TRBV4-3 and J usage is TRBJ2-7; D not certain. The germline CDR1 and CDR2 sequences are LGHNA and YSLEER. The V and J ends lost 0 bases and 3 bases respectively, with 12 bases between them. This CDR3 is built from 15 residues. CDR3 DNA: TGCGCCAGCAGCCAAGACCCCAGCGCTATCTACGAGCAGTACTTC. Protein sequence: CASSQDPSAIYEQYF.

This sequence joins TRBV30 and TRBJ1-1; no firm D call. Germline CDR1 and CDR2: GTSNPN and SVGIG (reference sequence). V lost 4 bases, J lost 0 bases, and 9 bases lay in between. This CDR3 is built from 13 residues. The CDR3 spells CAWMAQLNTEAFF. Here the CDR3 DNA reads TGTGCCTGGATGGCACAGTTGAACACTGAAGCTTTCTTT.

This clone came up a few times. The chain couples TRBV18 to TRBJ2-7, with D maybe TRBD1 (5 bases). CDR3 length: 17 amino acids. Trimming pared 0 bases from V and 4 bases from J, leaving 19 bases between. Germline V gives CDR1 KGHSH, CDR2 LQKENI. The CDR3 region has the DNA TGTGCCAGCTCACCACCGGTAAGGACCCCGACAGATTACGAGCAGTACTTC. Amino acid sequence: CASSPPVRTPTDYEQYF. Variable domain in full (rest from reference TRBV18 and TRBJ2-7): NAGVMQNPRHLVRRRGQEARLRCSPMKGHSHVYWYRQLPEEGLKFMVYLQKENIIDESGMPKERFSAEFPKEGPSILRIQQVVRGDSAAYFCASSPPVRTPTDYEQYFGPGTRLTVT.

The rearrangement links TRBV5-4 to TRBJ1-1, with 8 bases that match TRBD1. In germline, CDR1 is SGHNT, CDR2 YYREEE (reference sequence). Losses at the gene ends were 10 bases for V and 0 bases for J; bases not matched to a gene: 14. This CDR3 is built from 16 residues. As DNA, the CDR3 is TGTGCCTTTGGTGGGGGGAACAGGGGGTTGAACACTGAAGCTTTCTTT. As protein: CAFGGGNRGLNTEAFF.

This rearrangement joins TRBV2 to TRBJ2-1; D gene uncertain. CDR3 size: 14 residues. Per the germline V gene, CDR1 is SNHLY and CDR2 is FYNNEI. Trimming stripped 7 bases from V and 6 bases from J, with 16 bases between. This CDR3 reads CASINERKSNEQFF. In DNA form, the CDR3 reads TGTGCCAGCATTAACGAGCGAAAGAGCAATGAGCAGTTCTTC.